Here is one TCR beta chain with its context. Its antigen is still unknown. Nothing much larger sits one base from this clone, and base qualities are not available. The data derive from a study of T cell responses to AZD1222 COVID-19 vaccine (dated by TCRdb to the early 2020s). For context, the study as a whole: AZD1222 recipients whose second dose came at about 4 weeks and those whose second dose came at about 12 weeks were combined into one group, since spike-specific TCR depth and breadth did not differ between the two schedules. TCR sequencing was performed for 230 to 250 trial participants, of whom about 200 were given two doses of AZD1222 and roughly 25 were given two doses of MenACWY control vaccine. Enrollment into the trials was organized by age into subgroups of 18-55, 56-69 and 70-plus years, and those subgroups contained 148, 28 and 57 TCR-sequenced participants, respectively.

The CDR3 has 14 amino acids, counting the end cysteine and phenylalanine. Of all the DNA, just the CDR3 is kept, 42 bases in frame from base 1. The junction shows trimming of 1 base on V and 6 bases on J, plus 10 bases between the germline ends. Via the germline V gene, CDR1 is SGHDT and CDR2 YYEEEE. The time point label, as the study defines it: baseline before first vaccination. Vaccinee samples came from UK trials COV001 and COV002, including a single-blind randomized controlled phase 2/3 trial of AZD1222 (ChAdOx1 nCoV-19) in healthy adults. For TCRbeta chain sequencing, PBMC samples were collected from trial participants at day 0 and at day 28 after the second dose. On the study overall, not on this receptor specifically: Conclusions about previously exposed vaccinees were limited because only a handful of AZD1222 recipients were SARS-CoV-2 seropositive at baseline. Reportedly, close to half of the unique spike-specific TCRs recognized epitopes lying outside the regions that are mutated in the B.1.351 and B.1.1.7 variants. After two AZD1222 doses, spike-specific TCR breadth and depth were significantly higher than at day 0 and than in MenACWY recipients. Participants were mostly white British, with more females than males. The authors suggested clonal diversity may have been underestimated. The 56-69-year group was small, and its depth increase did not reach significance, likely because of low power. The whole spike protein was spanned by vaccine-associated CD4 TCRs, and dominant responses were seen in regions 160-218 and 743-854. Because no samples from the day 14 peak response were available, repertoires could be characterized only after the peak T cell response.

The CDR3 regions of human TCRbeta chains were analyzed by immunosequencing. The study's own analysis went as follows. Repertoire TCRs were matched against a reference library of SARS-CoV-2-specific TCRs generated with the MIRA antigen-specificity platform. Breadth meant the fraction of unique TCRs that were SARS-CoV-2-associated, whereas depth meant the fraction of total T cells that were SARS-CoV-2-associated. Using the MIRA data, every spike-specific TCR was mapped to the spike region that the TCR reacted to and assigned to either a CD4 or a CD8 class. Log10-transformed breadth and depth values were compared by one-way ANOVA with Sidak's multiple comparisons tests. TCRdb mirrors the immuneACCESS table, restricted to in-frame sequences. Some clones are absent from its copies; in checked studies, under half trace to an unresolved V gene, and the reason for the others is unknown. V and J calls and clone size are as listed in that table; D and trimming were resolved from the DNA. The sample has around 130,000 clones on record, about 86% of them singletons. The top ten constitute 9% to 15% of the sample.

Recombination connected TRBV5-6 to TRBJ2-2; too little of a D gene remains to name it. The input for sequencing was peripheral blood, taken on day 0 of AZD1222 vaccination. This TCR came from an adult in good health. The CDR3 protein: CASSLNYLAGELFF. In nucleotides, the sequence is TGTGCCAGCAGCTTGAACTACCTCGCCGGGGAGCTGTTTTTT.